Below are 32 T cell receptor beta chains sequenced from a single sample in a study of preoperative IRX-2 immunotherapy in early breast cancer (dated by TCRdb to between 2018 and 2020). Reading the label with the study, this specimen's treatment or condition is: preoperative locoregional IRX-2 cytokine immunotherapy. Libraries were constructed by the immunoSEQ multiplex PCR assay. TCRdb obtained this table from immuneACCESS and retained in-frame rearrangements with V and J assigned. These tables miss some clones; where compared with another copy, unresolved V genes account for less than half of the shortfall, and the remainder is unexplained. The sample records about 23,000 clones, 90% to 95% of which are singletons. Around 15% of the sample comes from the top ten. Material: tumor tissue, obtained after IRX-2 immunotherapy. Every receptor here comes from a human donor with breast cancer.

V is TRBV6-5 and J is TRBJ1-1; D is perhaps TRBD1 (5 bases). V was shortened by 2 bases and J by 7 bases, with 8 bases between the two germline ends. Germline CDR1 and CDR2: MNHEY and SVGAGI. The CDR3 runs to 12 residues. The CDR3 protein is CASSYLQGEAFF. The DNA of the CDR3 is TGTGCCAGCAGTTACCTGCAGGGTGAAGCTTTCTTT.

V gene TRBV27 combines with J gene TRBJ1-2; 7 nucleotides line up with TRBD1. The trim removed 3 bases at V and 7 bases at J, leaving 11 bases unmatched. CDR1 and CDR2 (germline): MNHEY, SMNVEV (reference sequence). This CDR3 has 15 residues. The CDR3 region is CASSLVGDRPGGYTF. The CDR3 nucleotides are TGTGCCAGCAGTTTGGTCGGGGACAGACCGGGTGGCTACACCTTC.

This clone was seen only a few times. The gene calls are TRBV6-5 and TRBJ2-7; 8 nucleotides line up with TRBD2. Losses at the gene ends were 0 bases for V and 2 bases for J; bases not matched to a gene: 3. Germline CDR1 MNHEY, CDR2 SVGAGI. The CDR3 extends over 15 amino acids. CDR3 sequence: CASSYSSGGAYEQYF. The CDR3 DNA sequence: TGTGCCAGCAGTTACTCATCGGGGGGGGCCTACGAGCAGTACTTC.

The V gene is TRBV9, the J gene TRBJ1-2; D not certain. V was pared by 2 bases and J by 4 bases, with 15 bases between. This CDR3 is 15 amino acids long. The germline V gene encodes CDR1 SGDLS and CDR2 YYNGEE. The DNA of the CDR3 is TGTGCCAGCAGCGTTAACATTTTTACGAGCTATGGCTACACCTTC. Amino acid sequence: CASSVNIFTSYGYTF.

V gene TRBV27 combines with J gene TRBJ1-5; no reliable D call. V shed 6 bases and J shed 6 bases, with 12 bases lying between them. This CDR3 has 13 amino acids. The germline CDR1 and CDR2 sequences are MNHEY and SMNVEV (reference sequence). The CDR3 sequence is CASRGARPQPQHF. The DNA of the CDR3 is TGTGCCAGCAGGGGTGCTAGGCCTCAGCCCCAGCATTTT.

The chain joins TRBV6-1 to TRBJ2-4; either TRBD1 or TRBD2 may fit D (5 bases each). Trimming removed 11 bases from V and 0 bases from J, with 11 bases in between. Germline V gene sequence: CDR1 MNHNS, CDR2 SASEGT. The CDR3 has 13 residues. In DNA form, the CDR3 reads TGTGCCCTGGGGGACCGAGCCAAAAACATTCAGTACTTC. Its protein product is CALGDRAKNIQYF.

V usage is TRBV7-8 and J usage is TRBJ2-5; the D is unclear. V gave up 6 bases and J gave up 1 base, with 12 bases separating them. CDR3 length equals 14 residues. The germline gives CDR1 SGHVS, CDR2 FQNEAQ. CDR3 sequence reads: CASSVRRIQETQYF. The DNA of the CDR3 is TGTGCCAGCAGTGTCCGTCGGATCCAAGAGACCCAGTACTTC. Supplemented by reference TRBV7-8 and TRBJ2-5, the full variable domain reads GAGVSQSPRYKVAKRGQDVALRCDPISGHVSLFWYQQALGQGPEFLTYFQNEAQLDKSGLPSDRFFAERPEGSVSTLKIQRTQQEDSAVYLCASSVRRIQETQYFGPGTRLLVL.

The rearrangement links TRBV7-9 to TRBJ1-4; D is possibly TRBD1 (6 bases). The CDR3 is 15 residues long. CDR1 is SEHNR, CDR2 FQNEAQ, per germline (reference sequence). Between the trimmed V and J ends, which lost 5 bases and 7 bases, there was a span of 17 bases. CDR3 amino acids: CASSPGGWGSEKLFF. DNA for the CDR3: TGTGCCAGCAGCCCCGGGGGCTGGGGTAGTGAAAAACTGTTTTTT.

The CDR3: CASSESARGTDTQYF. The CDR3 DNA reads TGCGCCAGCAGTGAGTCAGCTCGGGGCACAGATACGCAGTATTTT. The gene calls are TRBV10-1 and TRBJ2-3; no reliable D call. This CDR3 region has 15 residues. The V gene's germline CDR1 is WNHNN and CDR2 SYGVQD (reference sequence). Trimming took off 0 bases at V and 1 base at J, with 8 bases between the two ends.

The chain has TRBV7-2 and TRBJ2-5; D gene uncertain. The CDR3 has 12 residues. With 4 bases removed from V and 5 bases from J, the gap between germline ends came to 8 bases. Germline CDR1 is SGHTA and CDR2 is FQGNSA. DNA of the CDR3: TGTGCCAGCAGCTACCGGATGGAGACCCAGTACTTC. It translates to CASSYRMETQYF.

The genes are TRBV18 and TRBJ2-7; 7 positions agree with TRBD2. V trimming: 5 bases; J trimming: 11 bases; junction bases outside the gene matches: 15. Germline assignment: CDR1 KGHSH and CDR2 LQKENI. The CDR3 spans 14 residues. As DNA, the CDR3 is TGTGCCAGCTCATACCAGCGGGAACCCTCGGAAGAGTACTTC. It encodes CASSYQREPSEEYF.

CDR3 loop: CASSLGSGEVDTQYF. The CDR3 nucleotides are TGCGCCAGCAGCTTGGGTAGCGGGGAGGTAGATACGCAGTATTTT. The V gene is TRBV5-1, the J gene TRBJ2-3, with 8 nucleotides matching TRBD2. After removal of 0 bases from V and 5 bases from J, the junction contained 5 bases not matched to a gene. This CDR3 has 15 residues. The germline V gene has CDR1 SGHRS and CDR2 YFSETQ.

The chain couples TRBV19 to TRBJ1-5; 11 nucleotides match TRBD1. Germline-derived CDR1 and CDR2 are LNHDA and SQIVND (reference sequence). The V and J ends lost 6 bases and 0 bases, in that order; junction bases with no gene match: 4. The CDR3 consists of 16 residues. The CDR3 nucleotides are TGTGCCAGTAGGGACAGGGGGCGTGCTAGCAATCAGCCCCAGCATTTT. Translation: CASRDRGRASNQPQHF.

The chain combines TRBV19 with TRBJ1-3; perhaps TRBD1 as D (5 bases). Germline V gene sequence: CDR1 LNHDA, CDR2 SQIVND (reference sequence). V dropped 8 bases and J dropped 4 bases, with 18 bases sitting between them. The CDR3 totals 15 residues. As DNA, the CDR3 is TGTGCCAGTTCCCAGGGCCCCTCGGCCGGAAACACCATATATTTT. Residues: CASSQGPSAGNTIYF.

The chain carries TRBV6-5 and TRBJ2-5, with D possibly TRBD2 on 6 matching bases. The V end lost 2 bases, the J end lost 7 bases, and 20 bases lay between the germline ends. This CDR3 region has 16 residues. Germline V gene data show CDR1 as MNHEY and CDR2 as SVGAGI. The CDR3 DNA follows: TGTGCCAGCAGTTACGGGAAGGGAGAGCGGGCGGCGACCCAGTACTTC. Its translation: CASSYGKGERAATQYF.

The rearrangement joins TRBV18 to TRBJ2-7, with 14 bases matching TRBD2. Trimming took 6 bases from V and 1 from J; bases not matched to a gene: 5. CDR1 KGHSH and CDR2 LQKENI come from the germline V gene. The CDR3 consists of 16 residues. CDR3 nucleotides: TGTGCCAGCTCCCTGGGACTAGCGGGAGAGTCCTACGAGCAGTACTTC. This encodes CASSLGLAGESYEQYF.

The chain combines TRBV7-9 with TRBJ1-1, with D possibly being TRBD1 (6 bases). CDR3 length: 13 amino acids. Between the trimmed V and J ends, which lost 0 bases and 11 bases, there was a span of 13 bases. Germline V gene data show CDR1 as SEHNR and CDR2 as FQNEAQ (reference sequence). The DNA of the CDR3 is TGTGCCAGCAGCTTAGCGCAAGGGGGTAACGCTTTCTTT. This encodes CASSLAQGGNAFF. The full variable domain, completed using reference TRBV7-9 and TRBJ1-1, is DTGVSQNPRHKITKRGQNVTFRCDPISEHNRLYWYRQTLGQGPEFLTYFQNEAQLEKSRLLSDRFSAERPKGSFSTLEIQRTEQGDSAMYLCASSLAQGGNAFFGQGTRLTVV.

The chain carries TRBV12-5 and TRBJ1-2; TRBD1 might be the D (5 bases). In germline, CDR1 is LGHNT, CDR2 FRNRAP. V was trimmed by 6 bases and J by 8 bases, leaving 16 bases between them. This CDR3 has 13 residues. The CDR3 DNA follows: TGTGCTAGTGGCCCGGGCCAGGGTGGCGGCTACACCTTC. It is translated as CASGPGQGGGYTF.

This clone has a single count. V and J are TRBV25-1 and TRBJ2-2; maybe TRBD1 (7 bases). The CDR3 totals 15 residues. Germline lookup yields CDR1 MGHDK and CDR2 SYGVNS. The CDR3 loop reads CVLPRTGLNTGELFF. In DNA form, the CDR3 reads TGTGTCCTACCTAGGACAGGACTAAACACCGGGGAGCTGTTTTTT.

The V gene is TRBV7-2, the J gene TRBJ1-1; D remains ambiguous. From germline, CDR1 is SGHTA and CDR2 FQGNSA. V was trimmed by 3 bases and J by 10 bases, leaving 15 bases between them. There are 13 residues in the CDR3. The DNA for the CDR3 is TGTGCCAGCAGCTTGGCCGACTACCTCGGAGCTTTCTTT. It is translated as CASSLADYLGAFF.

This clone was observed once. The chain combines TRBV9 with TRBJ2-7, with D possibly matching TRBD2 (5 bases). The ends were cut back, 4 bases at V and 1 base at J, with 18 bases in the middle. CDR1 and CDR2 from the germline V gene are SGDLS and YYNGEE. This CDR3 contains 16 residues. DNA for the CDR3: TGTGCCAGCAGCTCCCGGGGAGCGGAGTATTCCTACGAGCAGTACTTC. It codes for CASSSRGAEYSYEQYF.

The rearrangement joins TRBV19 to TRBJ1-5, with TRBD1 as a possible D gene (5 bases). Looked up from germline, CDR1 is LNHDA and CDR2 is SQIVND (reference sequence). The V end was cut by 7 bases, the J end by 4 bases, with 17 bases between. There are 15 residues in the CDR3. The DNA for the CDR3 is TGTGCCAGTACTTCTTTGACAGTTAGGAATCAGCCCCAGCATTTT. This sequence encodes CASTSLTVRNQPQHF.

This sequence joins TRBV10-3 and TRBJ1-5, with a weak D call TRBD1 (6 bases). The CDR3 is 14 residues long. V was trimmed by 4 bases and J by 6 bases, leaving 13 bases between them. Germline lookup yields CDR1 ENHRY and CDR2 SYGVKD. The CDR3 coding sequence is TGTGCCATCAGTGCCGAGGGCAGGGGTCAGCCCCAGCATTTT. It specifies CAISAEGRGQPQHF.

The rearrangement links TRBV15 to TRBJ2-5, with TRBD1 as a possible D gene (6 bases). The CDR3 runs 16 residues. V was trimmed by 5 bases and J by 1 base, leaving 17 bases between them. CDR1 is LNHNV, CDR2 YYDKDF, per germline (reference sequence). The CDR3 loop is CATSPTITGTQETQYF. CDR3 sequence (DNA): TGTGCCACCAGCCCAACGATAACAGGGACCCAAGAGACCCAGTACTTC.

The chain employs TRBV30 and TRBJ2-2; possibly TRBD1 or TRBD2 for D (5 bases each). Germline CDR1 GTSNPN, CDR2 SVGIG (reference sequence). Trimming left V 4 bases short and J 4 bases short, with 13 bases between. The CDR3 covers 14 residues. The CDR3 reads CAWKRDGFTGELFF. The DNA for the CDR3 is TGTGCCTGGAAGAGGGACGGCTTCACCGGGGAGCTGTTTTTT.

This chain links TRBV11-1 with TRBJ1-4; D is unresolved. Deletions cut 1 base from V and 7 bases from J, with 13 bases between. Per the germline V gene, CDR1 is SGHAT and CDR2 is FQDESV (reference sequence). This CDR3 comprises 15 residues. CDR3 DNA: TGTGCCAGCAGCTTAGATGGGAAACTACGTGAAAAACTGTTTTTT. Its protein is CASSLDGKLREKLFF.

This chain joins TRBV28 and TRBJ1-5, with 9 bases aligning to TRBD1. Germline CDR1 and CDR2: MDHEN and SYDVKM. J was trimmed by 7 bases and V by 2 bases; bases with no gene match: 6. This CDR3 comprises 15 residues. Here the CDR3 DNA reads TGTGCCAGCAGTTTAGAAACAGGGGGCTGGCAGCCCCAGCATTTT. Protein product: CASSLETGGWQPQHF.

The chain carries TRBV4-1 and TRBJ1-2; no reliable D call. The V and J ends lost 1 base and 3 bases respectively, with 9 bases between them. The CDR3 is made up of 14 amino acids. Germline CDR1 MGHRA, CDR2 YSYEKL. The CDR3 here is CASSQGSRDYGYTF. DNA of the CDR3: TGCGCCAGCAGCCAAGGGTCTAGGGACTATGGCTACACCTTC.

The chain joins TRBV27 to TRBJ2-6, with D uncertain. The CDR3 is made up of 23 amino acids. V was cut by 5 bases and J by 5 bases, with 37 bases left in between. Germline V lookup: CDR1 MNHEY, CDR2 SMNVEV (reference sequence). The CDR3 loop is CASSILRPGYKVGLQSRANVLTF. The DNA of the CDR3 is TGTGCCAGCAGTATCTTGCGTCCTGGCTACAAAGTCGGGCTACAAAGTCGGGCCAACGTCCTGACTTTC. Variable domain in full (rest from reference TRBV27 and TRBJ2-6): EAQVTQNPRYLITVTGKKLTVTCSQNMNHEYMSWYRQDPGLGLRQIYYSMNVEVTDKGDVPEGYKVSRKEKRNFPLILESPSPNQTSLYFCASSILRPGYKVGLQSRANVLTFGAGSRLTVL.

In this sample, this clone turned up once. This chain links TRBV6-1 with TRBJ1-5; TRBD1 is a possible D gene (5 bases). The CDR3 spans 12 residues. V lost 6 bases and J lost 3, with 6 bases in between. The V gene's germline CDR1 is MNHNS and CDR2 SASEGT. In DNA form, the CDR3 reads TGTGCCAGCAGACAGGTCAATCAGCCCCAGCATTTT. It codes for CASRQVNQPQHF.

The chain combines TRBV10-1 with TRBJ1-2; TRBD1 is a possible D gene (6 bases). Trimming stripped 6 bases from V and 7 bases from J, with 15 bases between. The germline CDR1 and CDR2 sequences are WNHNN and SYGVQD (reference sequence). CDR3 length: 13 amino acids. The CDR3 coding sequence is TGCGCCAGCAGCCCGACAGGCTTTAGTGGCTACACCTTC. It specifies CASSPTGFSGYTF.

J is TRBJ2-3 and V is TRBV6-1; 8 bases align to TRBD1. This CDR3 is 15 amino acids long. With 3 bases clipped from V and 3 bases from J, the junction kept 5 bases outside the gene matches. The germline V gene has CDR1 MNHNS and CDR2 SASEGT. The CDR3 here is CASSDLGQGTDTQYF. Written as DNA, the CDR3 is TGTGCCAGCAGTGACCTTGGACAGGGTACAGATACGCAGTATTTT.